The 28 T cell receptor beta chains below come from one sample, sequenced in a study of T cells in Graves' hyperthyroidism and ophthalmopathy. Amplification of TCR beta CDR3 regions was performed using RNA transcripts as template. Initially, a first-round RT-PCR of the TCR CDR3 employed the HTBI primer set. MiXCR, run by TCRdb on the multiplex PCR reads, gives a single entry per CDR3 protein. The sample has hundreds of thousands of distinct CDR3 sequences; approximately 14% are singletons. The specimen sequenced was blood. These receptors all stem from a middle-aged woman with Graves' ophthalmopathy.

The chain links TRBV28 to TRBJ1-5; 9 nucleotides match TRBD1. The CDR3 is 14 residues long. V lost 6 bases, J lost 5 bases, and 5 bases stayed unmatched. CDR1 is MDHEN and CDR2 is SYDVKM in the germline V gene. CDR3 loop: CASRRTGVDQPQHF. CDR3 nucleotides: TGTGCCAGCAGAAGGACAGGGGTGGATCAGCCCCAGCATTTT.

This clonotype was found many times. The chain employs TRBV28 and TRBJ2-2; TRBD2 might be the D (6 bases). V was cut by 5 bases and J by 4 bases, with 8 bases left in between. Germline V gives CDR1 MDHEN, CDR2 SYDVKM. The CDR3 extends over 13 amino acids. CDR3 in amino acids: CASSREFTGELFF. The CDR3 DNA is TGTGCCAGCAGTCGGGAGTTCACCGGGGAGCTGTTTTTT.

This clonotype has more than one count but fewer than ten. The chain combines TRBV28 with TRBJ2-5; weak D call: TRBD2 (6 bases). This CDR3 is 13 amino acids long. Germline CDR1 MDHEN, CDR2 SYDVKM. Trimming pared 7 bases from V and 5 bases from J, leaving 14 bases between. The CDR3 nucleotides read TGTGCCAGCACCCCGGACTATGCGGAGACCCAGTACTTC. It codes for CASTPDYAETQYF.

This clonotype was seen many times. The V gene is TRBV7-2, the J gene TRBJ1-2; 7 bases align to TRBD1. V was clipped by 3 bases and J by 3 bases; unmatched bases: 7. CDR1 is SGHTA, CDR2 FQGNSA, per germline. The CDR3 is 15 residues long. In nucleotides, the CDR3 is TGTGCCAGCAGCTTCGGACAGGCGTGGGACTATGGCTACACCTTC. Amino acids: CASSFGQAWDYGYTF.

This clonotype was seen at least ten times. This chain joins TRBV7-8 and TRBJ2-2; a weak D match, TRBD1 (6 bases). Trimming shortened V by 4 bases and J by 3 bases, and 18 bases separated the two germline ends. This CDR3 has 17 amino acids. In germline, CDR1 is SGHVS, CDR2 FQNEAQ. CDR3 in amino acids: CASSSEGQGLDTGELFF. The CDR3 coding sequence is TGTGCCAGCAGCTCAGAGGGGCAGGGGCTAGACACCGGGGAGCTGTTTTTT.

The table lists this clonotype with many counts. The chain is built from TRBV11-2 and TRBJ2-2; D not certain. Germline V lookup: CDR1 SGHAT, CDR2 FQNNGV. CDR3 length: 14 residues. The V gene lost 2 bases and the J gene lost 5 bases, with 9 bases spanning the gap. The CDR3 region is CASSLFRSTGELFF. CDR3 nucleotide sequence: TGTGCCAGCAGCTTATTTCGTAGTACCGGGGAGCTGTTTTTT.

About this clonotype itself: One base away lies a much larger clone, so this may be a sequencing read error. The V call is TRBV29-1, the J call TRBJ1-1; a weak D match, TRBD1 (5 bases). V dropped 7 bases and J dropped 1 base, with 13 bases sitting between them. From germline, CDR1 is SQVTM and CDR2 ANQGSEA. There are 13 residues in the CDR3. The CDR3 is CSALVQANTEAFF. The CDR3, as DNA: TGCAGCGCCCTGGTACAGGCGAACACTGAAGCTTTCTTT.

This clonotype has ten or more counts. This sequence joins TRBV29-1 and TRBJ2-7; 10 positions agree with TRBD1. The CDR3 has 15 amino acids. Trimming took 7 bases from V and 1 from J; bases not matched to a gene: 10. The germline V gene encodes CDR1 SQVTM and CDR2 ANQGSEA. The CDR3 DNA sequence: TGCAGCGCACGACCGGACAGGGGGGCATCCTACGAGCAGTACTTC. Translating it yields CSARPDRGASYEQYF.

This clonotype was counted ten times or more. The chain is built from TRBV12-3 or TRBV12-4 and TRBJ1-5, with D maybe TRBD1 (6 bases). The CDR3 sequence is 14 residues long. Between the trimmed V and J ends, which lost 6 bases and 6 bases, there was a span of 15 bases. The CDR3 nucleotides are TGTGCCAGCAGCCCACAGGGAGATAGTCAGCCCCAGCATTTT. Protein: CASSPQGDSQPQHF.

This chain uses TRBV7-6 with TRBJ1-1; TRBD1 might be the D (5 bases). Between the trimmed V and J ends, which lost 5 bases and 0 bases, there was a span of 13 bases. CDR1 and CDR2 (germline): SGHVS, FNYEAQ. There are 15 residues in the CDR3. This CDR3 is CASSPRQNMNTEAFF. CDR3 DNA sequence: TGTGCCAGCAGCCCCCGACAGAACATGAACACTGAAGCTTTCTTT.

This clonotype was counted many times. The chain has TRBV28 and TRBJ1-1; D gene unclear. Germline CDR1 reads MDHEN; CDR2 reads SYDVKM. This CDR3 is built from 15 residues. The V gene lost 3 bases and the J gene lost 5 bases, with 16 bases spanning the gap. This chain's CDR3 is CASSFGQWGLTEAFF. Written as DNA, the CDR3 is TGTGCCAGCAGTTTCGGCCAATGGGGTTTAACTGAAGCTTTCTTT.

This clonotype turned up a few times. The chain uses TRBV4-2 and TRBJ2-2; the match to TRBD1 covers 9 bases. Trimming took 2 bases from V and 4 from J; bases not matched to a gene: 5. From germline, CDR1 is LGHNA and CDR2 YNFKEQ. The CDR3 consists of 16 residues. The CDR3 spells CASSQTGTGLTGELFF. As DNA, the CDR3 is TGTGCCAGCAGCCAAACCGGGACAGGGCTCACCGGGGAGCTGTTTTTT.

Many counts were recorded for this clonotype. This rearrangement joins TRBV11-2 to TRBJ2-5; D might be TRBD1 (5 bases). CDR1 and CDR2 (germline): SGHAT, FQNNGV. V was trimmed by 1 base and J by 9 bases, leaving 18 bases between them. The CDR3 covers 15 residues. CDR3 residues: CASSLGPGPQGAQYF. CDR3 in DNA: TGTGCCAGCAGCTTAGGGCCGGGTCCCCAAGGGGCCCAGTACTTC.

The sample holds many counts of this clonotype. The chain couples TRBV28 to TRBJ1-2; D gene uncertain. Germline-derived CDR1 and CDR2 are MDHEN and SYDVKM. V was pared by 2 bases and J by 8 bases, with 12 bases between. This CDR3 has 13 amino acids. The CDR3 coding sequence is TGTGCCAGCAGTTTACCCGCCACCCGGGGCTACACCTTC. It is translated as CASSLPATRGYTF.

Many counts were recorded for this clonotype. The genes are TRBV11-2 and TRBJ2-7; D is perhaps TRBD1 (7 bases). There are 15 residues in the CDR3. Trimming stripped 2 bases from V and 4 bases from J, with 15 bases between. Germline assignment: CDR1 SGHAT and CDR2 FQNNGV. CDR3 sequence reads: CASSLWGDSSYEQYF. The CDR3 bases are TGTGCCAGCAGCTTATGGGGGGACAGCTCATACGAGCAGTACTTC.

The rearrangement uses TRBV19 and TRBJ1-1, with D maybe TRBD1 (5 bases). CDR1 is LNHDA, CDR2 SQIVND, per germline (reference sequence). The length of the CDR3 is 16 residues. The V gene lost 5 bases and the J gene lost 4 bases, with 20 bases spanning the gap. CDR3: CASSLGPPISGTEAFF. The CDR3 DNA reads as TGTGCCAGTAGTCTGGGACCCCCAATCTCGGGCACTGAAGCTTTCTTT.

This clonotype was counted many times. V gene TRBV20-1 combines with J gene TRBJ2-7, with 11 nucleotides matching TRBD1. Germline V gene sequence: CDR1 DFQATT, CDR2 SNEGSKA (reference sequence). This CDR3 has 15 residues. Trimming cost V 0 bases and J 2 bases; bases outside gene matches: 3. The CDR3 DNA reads TGCAGTGCTAGAGATCTGGGACAGGGGGCCTACGAGCAGTACTTC. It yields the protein CSARDLGQGAYEQYF.

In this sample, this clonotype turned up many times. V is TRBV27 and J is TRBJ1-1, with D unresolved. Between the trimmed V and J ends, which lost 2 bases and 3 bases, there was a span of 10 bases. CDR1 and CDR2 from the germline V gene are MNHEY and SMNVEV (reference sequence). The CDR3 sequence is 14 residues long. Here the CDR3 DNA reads TGTGCCAGCAGTTTACAAGGGAAATACACTGAAGCTTTCTTT. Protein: CASSLQGKYTEAFF.

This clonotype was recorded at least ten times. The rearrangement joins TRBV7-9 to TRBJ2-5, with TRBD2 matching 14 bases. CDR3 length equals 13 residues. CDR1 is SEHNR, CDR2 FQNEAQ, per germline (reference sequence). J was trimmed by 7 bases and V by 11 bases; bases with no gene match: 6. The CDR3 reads CAGGTSGSGTQYF. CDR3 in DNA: TGTGCCGGCGGGACTAGCGGGAGTGGGACCCAGTACTTC.

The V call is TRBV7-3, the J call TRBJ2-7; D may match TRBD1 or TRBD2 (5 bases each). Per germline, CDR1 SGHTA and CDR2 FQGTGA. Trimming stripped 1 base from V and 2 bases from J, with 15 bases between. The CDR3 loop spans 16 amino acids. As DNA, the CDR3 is TGTGCCAGCAGCTTAAGAACCGGGACCGATACCTACGAGCAGTACTTC. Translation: CASSLRTGTDTYEQYF.

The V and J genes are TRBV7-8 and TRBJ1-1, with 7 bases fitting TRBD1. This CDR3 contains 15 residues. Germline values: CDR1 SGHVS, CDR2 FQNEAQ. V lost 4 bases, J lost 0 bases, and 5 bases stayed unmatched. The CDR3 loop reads CASSYRTGMNTEAFF. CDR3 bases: TGTGCCAGCAGCTACCGGACAGGAATGAACACTGAAGCTTTCTTT.

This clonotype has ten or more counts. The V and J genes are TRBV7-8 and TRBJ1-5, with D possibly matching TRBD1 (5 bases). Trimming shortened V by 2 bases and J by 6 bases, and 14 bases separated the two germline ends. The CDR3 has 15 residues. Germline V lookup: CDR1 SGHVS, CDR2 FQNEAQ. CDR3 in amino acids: CASSLTGVWGQPQHF. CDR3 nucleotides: TGTGCCAGCAGCTTAACGGGGGTCTGGGGTCAGCCCCAGCATTTT. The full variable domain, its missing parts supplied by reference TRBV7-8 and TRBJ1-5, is GAGVSQSPRYKVAKRGQDVALRCDPISGHVSLFWYQQALGQGPEFLTYFQNEAQLDKSGLPSDRFFAERPEGSVSTLKIQRTQQEDSAVYLCASSLTGVWGQPQHFGDGTRLSIL.

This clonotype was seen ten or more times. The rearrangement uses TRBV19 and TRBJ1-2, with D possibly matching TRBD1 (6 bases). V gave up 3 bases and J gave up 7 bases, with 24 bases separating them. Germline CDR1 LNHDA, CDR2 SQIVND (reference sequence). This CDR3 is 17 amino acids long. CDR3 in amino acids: CASSIQLRPGQIVGYTF. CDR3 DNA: TGTGCCAGTAGTATCCAGTTACGGCCCGGACAGATTGTTGGCTACACCTTC.

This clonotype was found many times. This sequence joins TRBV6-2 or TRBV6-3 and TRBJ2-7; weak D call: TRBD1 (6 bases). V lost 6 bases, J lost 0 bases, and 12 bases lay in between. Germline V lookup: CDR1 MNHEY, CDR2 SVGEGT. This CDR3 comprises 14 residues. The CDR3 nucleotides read TGTGCCAGCAGGTCGGTGGACAGCTCCTACGAGCAGTACTTC. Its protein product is CASRSVDSSYEQYF.

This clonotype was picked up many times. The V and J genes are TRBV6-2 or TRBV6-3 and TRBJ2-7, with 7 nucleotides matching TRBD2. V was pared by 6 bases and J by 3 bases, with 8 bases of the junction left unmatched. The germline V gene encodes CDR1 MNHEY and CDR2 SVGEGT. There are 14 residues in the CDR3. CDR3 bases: TGTGCCAGCAGCGTCGCGGGGGAGATCTACGAGCAGTACTTC. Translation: CASSVAGEIYEQYF.

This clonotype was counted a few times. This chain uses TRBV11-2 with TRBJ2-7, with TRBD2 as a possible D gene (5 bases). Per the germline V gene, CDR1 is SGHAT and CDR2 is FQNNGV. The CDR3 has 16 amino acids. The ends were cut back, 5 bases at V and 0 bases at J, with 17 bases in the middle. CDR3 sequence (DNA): TGTGCCAGCAGCCAACCCCCCCGCGGACTCTCCTACGAGCAGTACTTC. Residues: CASSQPPRGLSYEQYF. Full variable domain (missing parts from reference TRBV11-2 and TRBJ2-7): EAGVAQSPRYKIIEKRQSVAFWCNPISGHATLYWYQQILGQGPKLLIQFQNNGVVDDSQLPKDRFSAERLKGVDSTLKIQPAKLEDSAVYLCASSQPPRGLSYEQYFGPGTRLTVT.

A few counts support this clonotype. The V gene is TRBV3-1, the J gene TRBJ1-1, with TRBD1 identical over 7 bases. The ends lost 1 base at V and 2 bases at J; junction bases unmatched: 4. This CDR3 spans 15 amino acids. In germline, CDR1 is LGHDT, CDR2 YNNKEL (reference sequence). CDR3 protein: CASSQVYRGNTEAFF. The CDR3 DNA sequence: TGTGCCAGCAGCCAAGTCTACAGGGGAAACACTGAAGCTTTCTTT.

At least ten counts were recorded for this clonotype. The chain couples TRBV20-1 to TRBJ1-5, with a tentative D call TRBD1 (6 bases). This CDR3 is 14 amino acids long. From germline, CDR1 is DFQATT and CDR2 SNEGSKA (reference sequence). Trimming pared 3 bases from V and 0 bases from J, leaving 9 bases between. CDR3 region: CSASPGHSNQPQHF. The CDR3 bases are TGCAGTGCTAGTCCGGGACATAGCAATCAGCCCCAGCATTTT.